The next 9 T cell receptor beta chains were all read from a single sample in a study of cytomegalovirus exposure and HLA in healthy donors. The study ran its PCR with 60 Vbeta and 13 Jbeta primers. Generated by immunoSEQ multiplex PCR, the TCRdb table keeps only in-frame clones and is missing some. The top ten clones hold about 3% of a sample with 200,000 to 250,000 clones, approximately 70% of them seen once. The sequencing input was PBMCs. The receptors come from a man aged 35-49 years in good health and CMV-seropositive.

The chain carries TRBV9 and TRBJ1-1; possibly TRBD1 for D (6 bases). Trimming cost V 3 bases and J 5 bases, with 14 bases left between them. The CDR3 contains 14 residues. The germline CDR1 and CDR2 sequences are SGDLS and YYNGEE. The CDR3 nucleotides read TGTGCCAGCAGCGAGGGGGTCTGGGGTACTGAAGCTTTCTTT. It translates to CASSEGVWGTEAFF.

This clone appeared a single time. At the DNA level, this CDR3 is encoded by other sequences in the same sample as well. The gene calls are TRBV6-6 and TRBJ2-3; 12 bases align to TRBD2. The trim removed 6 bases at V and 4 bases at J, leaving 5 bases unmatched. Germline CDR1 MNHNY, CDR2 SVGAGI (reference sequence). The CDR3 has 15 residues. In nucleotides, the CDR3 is TGTGCCAGCAGAACACTAGCGGGGGGATCAGATACGCAGTATTTT. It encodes CASRTLAGGSDTQYF.

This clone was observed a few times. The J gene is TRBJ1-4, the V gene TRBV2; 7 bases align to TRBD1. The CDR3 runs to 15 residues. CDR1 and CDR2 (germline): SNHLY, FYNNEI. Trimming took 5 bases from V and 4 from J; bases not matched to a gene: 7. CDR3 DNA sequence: TGTGCCAGCAGTCCCCATACAGGGGATAATGAAAAACTGTTTTTT. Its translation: CASSPHTGDNEKLFF.

Here the CDR3 reads CASSSLGQGDYGYTF. The CDR3 DNA sequence: TGTGCCAGCAGCTCGCTAGGACAGGGTGACTATGGCTACACCTTC. The V and J genes are TRBV13 and TRBJ1-2; 8 bases fit TRBD1. CDR3 size: 15 residues. Trimming removed 4 bases from V and 3 bases from J; junction bases left unmatched: 7. The germline CDR1 and CDR2 sequences are PRHDT and FYEKMQ (reference sequence).

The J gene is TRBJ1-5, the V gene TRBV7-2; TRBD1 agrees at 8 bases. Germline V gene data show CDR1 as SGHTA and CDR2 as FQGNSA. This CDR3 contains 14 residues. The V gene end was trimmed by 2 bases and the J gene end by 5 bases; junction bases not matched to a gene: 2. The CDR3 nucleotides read TGTGCCAGCAGCTTAACAGGGGGGGATCAGCCCCAGCATTTT. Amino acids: CASSLTGGDQPQHF.

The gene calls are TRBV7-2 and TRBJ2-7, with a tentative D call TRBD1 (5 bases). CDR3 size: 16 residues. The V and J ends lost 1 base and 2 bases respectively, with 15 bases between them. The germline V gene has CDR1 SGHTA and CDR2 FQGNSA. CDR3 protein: CASSLGWGPNTYEQYF. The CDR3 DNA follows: TGTGCCAGCAGCTTAGGGTGGGGCCCAAACACCTACGAGCAGTACTTC.

The CDR3: CASSPGPGTVNEQFF. CDR3 bases: TGTGCCAGCAGCCCAGGTCCCGGGACTGTCAATGAGCAGTTCTTC. The chain uses TRBV7-2 and TRBJ2-1; D might be TRBD2 (6 bases). In germline, CDR1 is SGHTA, CDR2 FQGNSA. The CDR3 totals 15 residues. The germline V and J ends were trimmed by 5 bases and 6 bases, with 17 bases remaining between them.

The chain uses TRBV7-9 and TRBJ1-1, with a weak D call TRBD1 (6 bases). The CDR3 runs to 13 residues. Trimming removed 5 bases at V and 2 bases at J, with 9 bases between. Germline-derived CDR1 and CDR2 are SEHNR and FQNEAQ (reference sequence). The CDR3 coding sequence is TGTGCCAGCAGCGCAGGGGTAAACACTGAAGCTTTCTTT. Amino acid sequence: CASSAGVNTEAFF.

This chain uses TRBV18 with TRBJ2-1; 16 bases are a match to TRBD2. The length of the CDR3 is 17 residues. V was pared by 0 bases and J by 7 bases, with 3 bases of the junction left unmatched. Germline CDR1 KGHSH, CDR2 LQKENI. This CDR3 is CASSPPKGLAGGNEQFF. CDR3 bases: TGTGCCAGCTCACCACCCAAGGGACTAGCGGGGGGGAATGAGCAGTTCTTC.